Described below is a single TCR beta chain sequence and its context. Its antigen is not known. This specimen belongs to a study of cytomegalovirus exposure and HLA in healthy donors. Study-level background: In an earlier analysis, some 110 million unique TCR beta sequences were found from about 180 million T cells. Study results and caveats: An analysis done earlier found most TCR beta V segments productive about 90% or about 30% of the time.

In germline, CDR1 is SGHDT, CDR2 YYEEEE. The ends lost 4 bases at V and 3 bases at J; junction bases unmatched: 12. The CDR3 is 16 residues long. The PCR employed 60 Vbeta primers together with 13 Jbeta primers. Data came from immunoSEQ multiplex PCR; TCRdb stores just in-frame clones and leaves some out. Of fewer than 250,000 clones in the sample, 65% to 85% were seen once. The receptor was isolated from a man aged 40-55 years in good health and CMV-seropositive. The V call is TRBV5-6, the J call TRBJ2-5, with TRBD1 matching 7 bases. The sample was PBMCs. CDR3 amino acids: CASSTIKQGREETQYF. The CDR3 region has the DNA TGTGCCAGCAGCACGATAAAACAGGGGAGAGAAGAGACCCAGTACTTC.